This TCR beta chain was recorded in a study of blood T cells in healthy people across ages. Russia was home to the donors, healthy Caucasian individuals aged roughly 6 to 100. Per-sample yields of isolated PBMCs were at least 6 million. The germline V gene encodes CDR1 KGHDR and CDR2 SFDVKD. The CDR3 is made up of 13 amino acids. V was pared by 0 bases and J by 3 bases, with 5 bases between. In the case of this clonotype: The antigen remains unidentified.

Study results and limitations: Long-lived donors had more naive CD4+ cells and higher diversity than aged donors.

The authors ran a second PCR of about 7 to 11 cycles using a sample-barcoded 5' primer and a J-beta primer mix. Tags on each cDNA molecule came from a template-switch adaptor with 12 random nucleotides. TCRdb independently ran MiXCR on the 5' RACE reads; one entry per CDR3 protein. The sample consists of 550,000 to 800,000 distinct CDR3 sequences, roughly 30% of them appearing once. The source of this sequence is a woman of 80 years or more in good health. The V and J genes are TRBV24-1 and TRBJ2-7, with a tentative D call TRBD2 (5 bases). Sequencing was carried out using blood. The CDR3 nucleotides read TGTGCCACCAGTGATTTGGAGGGCTACGAGCAGTACTTC. It yields the protein CATSDLEGYEQYF.